The sequence of this T cell receptor beta chain was determined in a study of early T cells in non-severe SARS-CoV-2 infection. TCRdb re-called the 5' RACE reads through MiXCR, storing one row per CDR3 protein. The sample has approximately 110,000 distinct CDR3 sequences; about 15% are singletons. This clonotype showed up just a few times. V lost 0 bases and J lost 3, with 20 bases in between. This CDR3 comprises 18 residues. Germline CDR1 is LGHNT and CDR2 is FRNRAP. V and J are TRBV12-5 and TRBJ1-1; D ambiguous. The TCR originated in an adult who was a healthcare worker with PCR-confirmed SARS-CoV-2 infection or an uninfected control (not recorded which). The sample consisted of whole blood. CDR3 DNA: TGTGCTAGTGGTTTGGTACTCACCCGGAAAATCGGGCACACTGAAGCTTTCTTT. Translated: CASGLVLTRKIGHTEAFF.